This is a list of T cell receptor beta chains from one sample in a study of T cell changes during pregnancy in multiple sclerosis. This table comes from immunoSEQ multiplex PCR, and its TCRdb copy is limited to in-frame clones, with some not included. There are tens of thousands of clones in the sample; roughly 90% occur only once, and 9% to 9.5% lies in the top ten. The source material was peripheral blood, sampled after pregnancy. Receptors were obtained from a female donor in good health, enrolled as a control in a pregnancy study. Each CDR3 is given without its conserved first and last residue. For some rows the clone size is stated as once, few or many, or as a class when expanded; others skip it.

V gene: TRBV9
clone size: few
CDR3 protein: ASSPEGGLQTEAF

V gene: TRBV10-3
clone size: few
CDR3 protein: AISDSGRAYEQY

V gene: TRBV7-2
clone size: -
CDR3 protein: ASSPSRGQRLF

V gene: TRBV7-8
clone size: -
CDR3 protein: ASSSYRDSYEQY

V gene: TRBV9
clone size: few
CDR3 protein: ASSVSGGAVETQY

V gene: TRBV6-1
clone size: -
CDR3 protein: ASSESGQVGDTQY

V gene: TRBV10-3
clone size: once
CDR3 protein: AISAGVNQPQH

V gene: TRBV30
clone size: -
CDR3 protein: AWSVNRGYSNQPQH

V gene: TRBV11-1
clone size: few
CDR3 protein: ASSREGREAF

V gene: TRBV30
clone size: -
CDR3 protein: AWRPGQGQKAF

V gene: TRBV6-6
clone size: -
CDR3 protein: ASSYRGRDYGYT

V gene: TRBV2
clone size: once
CDR3 protein: ASRGGGEGNEKLF

V gene: TRBV6-5
clone size: -
CDR3 protein: ASSYSSGQYEQY

V gene: TRBV30
clone size: -
CDR3 protein: AWRPGGEQY

V gene: TRBV27
clone size: -
CDR3 protein: ASSSYQGGDTEAF

V gene: TRBV5-6
clone size: -
CDR3 protein: ASSLSPVTVGGYT

V gene: TRBV7-6
clone size: -
CDR3 protein: ASSLAGQGVTGELF

V gene: TRBV30
clone size: few
CDR3 protein: AWNYRGGTDTQY

V gene: TRBV27
clone size: -
CDR3 protein: ASSLDAAGANVLT

V gene: TRBV19
clone size: few
CDR3 protein: ASRRQDAGNTEAF

V gene: TRBV14
clone size: -
CDR3 protein: ASSRDTSFVQF

V gene: TRBV19
clone size: -
CDR3 protein: ASKGTSGGIEQF

V gene: TRBV7-8
clone size: -
CDR3 protein: ASSYGPRSYNEQF

V gene: TRBV11-2
clone size: -
CDR3 protein: ASSLDLGEQY

V gene: TRBV19
clone size: -
CDR3 protein: ASSISGQAVEAF

V gene: TRBV4-3
clone size: -
CDR3 protein: ASSQDSAGGYT

V gene: TRBV27
clone size: -
CDR3 protein: ASRLNAGTGKTEAF

V gene: TRBV7-9
clone size: few
CDR3 protein: ASSQQGMGTEAF

V gene: TRBV7-9
clone size: -
CDR3 protein: ASSPTGQGNQPQH

V gene: TRBV2
clone size: -
CDR3 protein: ASSSRGLFQPQH

V gene: TRBV2
clone size: -
CDR3 protein: ASSENTRTDYGYT

V gene: TRBV7-7
clone size: -
CDR3 protein: ASSLRDRGENQPQH

V gene: TRBV9
clone size: -
CDR3 protein: ASSVVGTSGTYNEQF

V gene: TRBV5-1
clone size: once
CDR3 protein: ASSLGGRSTDTQY

V gene: TRBV7-9
clone size: few
CDR3 protein: ASSLSGGVNTEAF